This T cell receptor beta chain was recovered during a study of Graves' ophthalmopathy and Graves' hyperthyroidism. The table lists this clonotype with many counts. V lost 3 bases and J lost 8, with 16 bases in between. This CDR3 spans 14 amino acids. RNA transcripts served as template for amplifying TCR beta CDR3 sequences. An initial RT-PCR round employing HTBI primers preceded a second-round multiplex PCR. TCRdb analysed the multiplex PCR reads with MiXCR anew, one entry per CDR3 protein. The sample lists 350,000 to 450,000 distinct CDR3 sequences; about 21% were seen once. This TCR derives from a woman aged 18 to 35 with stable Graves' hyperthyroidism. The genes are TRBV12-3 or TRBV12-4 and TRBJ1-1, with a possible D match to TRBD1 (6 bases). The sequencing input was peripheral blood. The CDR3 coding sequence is TGTGCCAGCAGTTTGGGGGCAGGGGCGGAGGAAGCTTTCTTT. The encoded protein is CASSLGAGAEEAFF.